What follows describes a single T cell receptor (beta chain). The data stem from a study of blood T cell repertoires in COVID-19. As for the study in general: Both acute and convalescent COVID-19 samples were obtained from the United States, Italy and Spain. In each case, the material was cDNA or gDNA derived from T cells, B-cell-depleted T cells, or PBMCs.

V was pared by 5 bases and J by 0 bases, with 19 bases between. This CDR3 is built from 17 residues. CDR1 is SGHAT and CDR2 is FQNNGV in the germline V gene. Under the authors' procedure: Using reference gene primer amplification, nucleated cell counts were estimated. The data were produced by immunoSEQ multiplex PCR, yet TCRdb's version contains in-frame clones alone and is incomplete. That table is the source of V, J and clone size, and D and trimming were worked out from the DNA. The profile shows approximately 140,000 clones, around nine tenths of them singletons. The sequencing sample was made of peripheral blood. This TCR came from a human donor in a cohort sampled during active COVID-19. The rearrangement uses TRBV11-2 and TRBJ1-2, with a possible D match to TRBD1 (5 bases). This CDR3 reads CASSVTGVRKANYGYTF. CDR3 bases: TGTGCCAGCAGCGTAACAGGCGTGAGAAAAGCTAACTATGGCTACACCTTC.